The 17 T cell receptor beta chains listed next were all sequenced from one sample in a study of cytomegalovirus exposure and HLA in healthy donors. PCR was performed using 60 Vbeta and 13 Jbeta primers. Assay: immunoSEQ multiplex PCR; the TCRdb copy retains only in-frame clones and omits some. The table lists around 140,000 clones, more than 75% of them singletons. Material for sequencing was PBMCs. Receptor source: a male donor in good health and CMV-seronegative.

The V gene is TRBV5-1, the J gene TRBJ1-6, with D possibly TRBD1 on 5 matching bases. The CDR3 is 16 residues long. In germline, CDR1 is SGHRS, CDR2 YFSETQ. Trimming left V 4 bases short and J 0 bases short, with 11 bases between. CDR3 loop: CASSRRQSSYNSPLHF. CDR3 sequence (DNA): TGCGCCAGCAGCCGACGACAGAGCTCCTATAATTCACCCCTCCACTTT.

Concerning this clone: One end of the junction is discordant with germline, which a read error may explain. The genes are TRBV5-1 and TRBJ1-2, with D hard to call. CDR1 and CDR2 (germline): SGHRS, YFSETQ. This CDR3 has 13 residues. CDR3 loop: CASGFDGRGGYTF. CDR3 DNA: TGCGCCAGCGGCTTCGACGGCCGAGGGGGCTACACCTTC.

The chain joins TRBV2 to TRBJ2-7; tentative D call: TRBD2 (6 bases). Germline V gives CDR1 SNHLY, CDR2 FYNNEI. Trimming took 3 bases from V and 5 from J, leaving 14 bases between them. The CDR3 length is 14 residues. The CDR3 coding sequence is TGTGCCAGCAGTGAGTGGGCGGGGCCGGACGAGCAGTACTTC. It yields the protein CASSEWAGPDEQYF.

This clone came up a few times. The sample carries other DNA sequences with the same CDR3. This chain's CDR3 is CASSETGDPYGYTF. In DNA, the CDR3 is TGCGCCAGCAGTGAGACAGGAGACCCCTATGGCTACACCTTC. The chain is built from TRBV10-2 and TRBJ1-2, with a possible D match to TRBD1 (5 bases). The germline gives CDR1 WSHSY, CDR2 SAAADI. The CDR3 contains 14 residues. V dropped 2 bases and J dropped 4 bases, with 11 bases sitting between them.

The genes are TRBV7-2 and TRBJ2-7, with 8 bases aligning to TRBD1. The CDR3 is 15 residues long. Germline lookup yields CDR1 SGHTA and CDR2 FQGNSA. V was pared by 4 bases and J by 0 bases, with 5 bases of the junction left unmatched. CDR3 sequence reads: CASSSGQGSSYEQYF. The CDR3 DNA reads as TGTGCCAGCAGCTCCGGACAGGGTAGCTCCTACGAGCAGTACTTC.

The V and J genes are TRBV7-9 and TRBJ1-4; unclear D gene. Trimming removed 0 bases at V and 8 bases at J, with 13 bases between. Germline V gene sequence: CDR1 SEHNR, CDR2 FQNEAQ (reference sequence). This CDR3 has 15 residues. The CDR3 DNA reads TGTGCCAGCAGCTTAGCAGGGTTCGGAGGGGAAAAACTGTTTTTT. It yields the protein CASSLAGFGGEKLFF.

Remarks on this clone: One junction end does not reproduce the germline sequence, and a read error may be involved. CDR3 DNA: TGTGCCGGCAGCTTGGGAGGGGAGGGGGCCAAAAACATTCAGTACTTC. Amino acids: CAGSLGGEGAKNIQYF. The chain links TRBV7-9 to TRBJ2-4; 7 bases map to TRBD2. Looked up from germline, CDR1 is SEHNR and CDR2 is FQNEAQ (reference sequence). The CDR3 is 16 residues long. The complete variable domain, with remaining parts taken from reference TRBV7-9 and TRBJ2-4, reads DTGVSQNPRHKITKRGQNVTFRCDPISEHNRLYWYRQTLGQGPEFLTYFQNEAQLEKSRLLSDRFSAERPKGSFSTLEIQRTEQGDSAMYLCAGSLGGEGAKNIQYFGAGTRLSVL.

The rearrangement joins TRBV10-2 to TRBJ2-5; TRBD1 might be the D (7 bases). The length of the CDR3 is 14 residues. Germline V gene lookup returns CDR1 WSHSY and CDR2 SAAADI. V shed 2 bases and J shed 11 bases, with 18 bases lying between them. The CDR3 here is CASSEQGETGEQYF. In DNA form, the CDR3 reads TGCGCCAGCAGTGAGCAGGGGGAGACGGGGGAGCAGTACTTC.

The V and J genes are TRBV21-1 and TRBJ2-1; the table calls TRBD1, which could not be checked here. TRBV21-1 is recorded as a pseudogene. The CDR3 spans 13 residues. CDR3 amino acids: CATGQVTYNEQFF. CDR3 nucleotide sequence: TGTGCCACGGGACAGGTCACCTACAATGAGCAGTTCTTC.

V is TRBV5-6 and J is TRBJ1-1; D might be TRBD1 (5 bases). Trimming took off 6 bases at V and 5 bases at J, with 17 bases between the two ends. This CDR3 has 14 residues. CDR1 SGHDT and CDR2 YYEEEE come from the germline V gene. CDR3 sequence: CASIEGRVRTEAFF. The CDR3, as DNA: TGTGCCAGCATCGAAGGCAGGGTAAGGACTGAAGCTTTCTTT.

The rearrangement uses TRBV19 and TRBJ1-1; 8 bases fit TRBD1. The junction had 8 bases not matched to a gene; V was cut back by 7 bases and J by 1 base. CDR1 LNHDA and CDR2 SQIVND come from the germline V gene (reference sequence). The CDR3 covers 15 residues. CDR3 DNA: TGTGCCAGTACCTACAAGGGACAGGCGAACACTGAAGCTTTCTTT. Amino acids: CASTYKGQANTEAFF.

Written as DNA, the CDR3 is TGTGCCAGCAAGCTTTATGGTACTATAAGAGATTCACCCCTCCACTTT. The encoded protein is CASKLYGTIRDSPLHF. The chain employs TRBV5-6 and TRBJ1-6; D ambiguous. Germline V gene sequence: CDR1 SGHDT, CDR2 YYEEEE. V dropped 6 bases and J dropped 8 bases, with 21 bases sitting between them. The CDR3 sequence is 16 residues long. The full variable domain, in which reference TRBV5-6 and TRBJ1-6 provide the parts outside the CDR3, is DAGVTQSPTHLIKTRGQQVTLRCSPKSGHDTVSWYQQALGQGPQFIFQYYEEEERQRGNFPDRFSGHQFPNYSSELNVNALLLGDSALYLCASKLYGTIRDSPLHFGNGTRLTVT.

The chain carries TRBV7-9 and TRBJ1-1, with TRBD1 identical over 7 bases. Losses at the gene ends were 5 bases for V and 1 base for J; bases not matched to a gene: 4. The CDR3 consists of 14 residues. Germline assignment: CDR1 SEHNR and CDR2 FQNEAQ (reference sequence). The CDR3 loop is CASSGDSSNTEAFF. The CDR3, as DNA: TGTGCCAGCAGCGGGGACAGCTCGAACACTGAAGCTTTCTTT.

This rearrangement joins TRBV19 to TRBJ2-7, with 11 bases lining up with TRBD2. The CDR3 sequence is 15 residues long. Unmatched junction bases numbered 2, after V lost 3 bases and J lost 1 base. Looked up from germline, CDR1 is LNHDA and CDR2 is SQIVND (reference sequence). The DNA of the CDR3 is TGTGCCAGTAGTATCCTAGCGGGGGGATCCTACGAGCAGTACTTC. Its protein is CASSILAGGSYEQYF.

This clone was detected only a few times. This sequence joins TRBV5-6 and TRBJ1-5, with D uncertain. Germline CDR1 and CDR2: SGHDT and YYEEEE. The CDR3 runs to 11 residues. Trimming took 7 bases from V and 10 from J, leaving 12 bases between them. Here the CDR3 DNA reads TGTGCCAGCTGCCCGACTCAACCCCAGCATTTT. Protein product: CASCPTQPQHF.

This chain links TRBV5-5 with TRBJ2-3; 9 nucleotides align to TRBD1. CDR3 length equals 14 residues. The germline CDR1 and CDR2 sequences are SGHKS and YYEKEE (reference sequence). The J segment lost 4 bases and the V segment lost 2 bases, leaving 2 bases of the junction unmatched. The CDR3: CASSFTGGADTQYF. The CDR3 bases are TGTGCCAGCAGCTTCACAGGGGGCGCAGATACGCAGTATTTT.

The chain has TRBV9 and TRBJ2-7; the match to TRBD2 covers 10 bases. The CDR3 has 16 amino acids. The J segment lost 4 bases and the V segment lost 2 bases, leaving 9 bases of the junction unmatched. Germline CDR1 reads SGDLS; CDR2 reads YYNGEE. CDR3 DNA: TGTGCCAGCAGCGTGGGAAGCGGGGGGGCCGATTACGAGCAGTACTTC. Its protein product is CASSVGSGGADYEQYF.